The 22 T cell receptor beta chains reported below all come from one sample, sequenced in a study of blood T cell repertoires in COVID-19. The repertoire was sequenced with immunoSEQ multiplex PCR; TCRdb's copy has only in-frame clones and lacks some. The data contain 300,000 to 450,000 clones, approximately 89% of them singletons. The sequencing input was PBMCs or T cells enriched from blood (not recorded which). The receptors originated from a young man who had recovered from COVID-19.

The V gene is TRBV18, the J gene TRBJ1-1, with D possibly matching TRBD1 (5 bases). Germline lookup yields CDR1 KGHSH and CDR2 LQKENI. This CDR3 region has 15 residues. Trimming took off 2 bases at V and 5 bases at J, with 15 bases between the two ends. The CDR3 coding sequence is TGTGCCAGCTCACCATATGTTTCGGGGGGGACTGAAGCTTTCTTT. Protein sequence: CASSPYVSGGTEAFF.

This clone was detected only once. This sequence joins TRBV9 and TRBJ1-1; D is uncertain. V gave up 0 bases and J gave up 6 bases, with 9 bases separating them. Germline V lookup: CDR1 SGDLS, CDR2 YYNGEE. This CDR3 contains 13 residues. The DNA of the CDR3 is TGTGCCAGCAGCGTAGCTTTAGGAGCTGAAGCTTTCTTT. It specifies CASSVALGAEAFF.

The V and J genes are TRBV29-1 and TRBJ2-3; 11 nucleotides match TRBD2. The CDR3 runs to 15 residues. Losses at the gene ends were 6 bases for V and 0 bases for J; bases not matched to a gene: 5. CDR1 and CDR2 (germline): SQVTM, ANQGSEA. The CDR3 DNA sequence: TGCAGCGTGGCCGGGACTAGCGGTAGCACAGATACGCAGTATTTT. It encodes CSVAGTSGSTDTQYF.

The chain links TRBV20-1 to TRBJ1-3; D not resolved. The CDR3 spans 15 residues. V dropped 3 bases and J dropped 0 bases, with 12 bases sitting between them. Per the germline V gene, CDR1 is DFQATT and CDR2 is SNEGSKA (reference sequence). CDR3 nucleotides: TGCAGTGCTAGTGGGCCGGGAATCTCTGGAAACACCATATATTTT. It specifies CSASGPGISGNTIYF.

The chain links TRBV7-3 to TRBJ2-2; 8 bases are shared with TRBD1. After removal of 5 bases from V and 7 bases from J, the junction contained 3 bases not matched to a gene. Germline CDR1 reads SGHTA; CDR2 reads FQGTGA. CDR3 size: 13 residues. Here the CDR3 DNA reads TGTGCCAGCAGCCCAACAGGGGGCGGGGAGCTGTTTTTT. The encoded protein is CASSPTGGGELFF.

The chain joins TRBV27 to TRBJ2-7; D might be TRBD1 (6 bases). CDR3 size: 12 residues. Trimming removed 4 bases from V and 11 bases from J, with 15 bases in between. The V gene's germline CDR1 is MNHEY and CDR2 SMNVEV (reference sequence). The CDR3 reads CASSSWGQKKYF. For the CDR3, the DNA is TGTGCCAGCAGTTCATGGGGGCAGAAGAAGTACTTC.

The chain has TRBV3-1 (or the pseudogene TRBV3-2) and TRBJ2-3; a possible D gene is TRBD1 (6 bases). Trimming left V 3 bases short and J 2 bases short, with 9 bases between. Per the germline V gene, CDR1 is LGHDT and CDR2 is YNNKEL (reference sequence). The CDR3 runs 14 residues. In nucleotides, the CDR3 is TGTGCCAGCAGCCAGGGGGCTCCCACAGATACGCAGTATTTT. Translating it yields CASSQGAPTDTQYF.

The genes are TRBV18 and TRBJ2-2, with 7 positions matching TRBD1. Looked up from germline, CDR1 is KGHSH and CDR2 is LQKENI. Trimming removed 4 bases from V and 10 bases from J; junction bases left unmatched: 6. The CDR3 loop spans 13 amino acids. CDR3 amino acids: CASSLQDRLELFF. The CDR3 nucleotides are TGTGCCAGCTCACTCCAGGACAGGCTGGAGCTGTTTTTT.

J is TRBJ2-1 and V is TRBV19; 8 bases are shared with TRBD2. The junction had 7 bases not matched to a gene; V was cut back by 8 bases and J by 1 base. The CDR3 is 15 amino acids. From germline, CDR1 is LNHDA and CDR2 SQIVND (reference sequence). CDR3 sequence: CASHTSGLSYNEQFF. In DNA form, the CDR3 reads TGTGCCAGTCACACTAGCGGCCTTTCCTACAATGAGCAGTTCTTC.

CDR3 nucleotide sequence: TGCGCCAGCAGCTTGGGGGGCAGGGGAACTGAAGCTTTCTTT. Its protein is CASSLGGRGTEAFF. The chain carries TRBV5-1 and TRBJ1-1; possibly TRBD1 for D (6 bases). The length of the CDR3 is 14 residues. From germline, CDR1 is SGHRS and CDR2 YFSETQ. V was trimmed by 0 bases and J by 5 bases, leaving 11 bases between them.

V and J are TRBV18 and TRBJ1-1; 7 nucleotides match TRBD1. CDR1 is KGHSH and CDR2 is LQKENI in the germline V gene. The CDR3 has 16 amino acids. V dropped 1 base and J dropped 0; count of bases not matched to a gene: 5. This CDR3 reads CASSPLLTGMNTEAFF. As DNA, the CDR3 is TGTGCCAGCTCACCACTCTTGACAGGGATGAACACTGAAGCTTTCTTT.

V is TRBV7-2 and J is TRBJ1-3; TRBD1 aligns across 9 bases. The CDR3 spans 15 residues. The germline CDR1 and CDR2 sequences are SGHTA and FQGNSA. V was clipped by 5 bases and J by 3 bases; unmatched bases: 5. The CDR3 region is CASSLRQGGGNTIYF. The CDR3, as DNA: TGTGCCAGCAGCCTTAGACAGGGGGGTGGAAACACCATATATTTT.

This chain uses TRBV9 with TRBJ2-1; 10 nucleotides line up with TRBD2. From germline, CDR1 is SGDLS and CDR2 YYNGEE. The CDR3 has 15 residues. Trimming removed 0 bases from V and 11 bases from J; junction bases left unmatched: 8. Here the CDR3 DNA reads TGTGCCAGCAGCGTAGGTTCCCTAGCGGGGGATCAGCAGTTCTTC. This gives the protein CASSVGSLAGDQQFF.

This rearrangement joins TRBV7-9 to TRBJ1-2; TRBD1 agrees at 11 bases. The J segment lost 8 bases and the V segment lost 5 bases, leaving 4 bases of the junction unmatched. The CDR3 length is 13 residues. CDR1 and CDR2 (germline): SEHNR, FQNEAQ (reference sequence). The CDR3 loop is CASSRGQGEGYTF. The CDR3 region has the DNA TGTGCCAGCAGCCGGGGACAGGGGGAAGGCTACACCTTC.

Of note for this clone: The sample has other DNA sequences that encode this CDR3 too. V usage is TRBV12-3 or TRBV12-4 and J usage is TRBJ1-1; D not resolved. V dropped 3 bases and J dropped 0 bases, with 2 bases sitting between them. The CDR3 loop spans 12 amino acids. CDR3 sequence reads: CASSFMNTEAFF. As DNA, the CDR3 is TGTGCCAGCAGTTTTATGAACACTGAAGCTTTCTTT.

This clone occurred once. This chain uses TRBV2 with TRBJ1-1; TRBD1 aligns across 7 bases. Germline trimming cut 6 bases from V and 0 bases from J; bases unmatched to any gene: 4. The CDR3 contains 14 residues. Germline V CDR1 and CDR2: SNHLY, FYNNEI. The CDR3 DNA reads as TGTGCCAGCAGAGCTCAGGGGGTGAACACTGAAGCTTTCTTT. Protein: CASRAQGVNTEAFF.

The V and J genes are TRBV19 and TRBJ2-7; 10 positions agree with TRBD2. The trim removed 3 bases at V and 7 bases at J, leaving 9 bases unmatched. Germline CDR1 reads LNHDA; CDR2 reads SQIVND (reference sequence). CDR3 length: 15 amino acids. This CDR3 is CASSITGTSAREQYF. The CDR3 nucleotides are TGTGCCAGTAGTATCACCGGGACTAGCGCTAGGGAGCAGTACTTC.

The CDR3 DNA follows: TGTGCCTGGAGCGCTCAGGTCCGGGGGGCTTTCTTT. Translating it yields CAWSAQVRGAFF. The rearrangement uses TRBV30 and TRBJ1-1; TRBD1 is a possible D gene (5 bases). The CDR3 extends over 12 amino acids. V gave up 3 bases and J gave up 11 bases, with 16 bases separating them. Per the germline V gene, CDR1 is GTSNPN and CDR2 is SVGIG (reference sequence).

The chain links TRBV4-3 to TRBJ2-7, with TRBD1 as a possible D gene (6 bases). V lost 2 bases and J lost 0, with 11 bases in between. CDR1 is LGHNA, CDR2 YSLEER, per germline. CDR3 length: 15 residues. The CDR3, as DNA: TGCGCCAGCAGCCAAACCCTAGGGGGCTCCTACGAGCAGTACTTC. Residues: CASSQTLGGSYEQYF.

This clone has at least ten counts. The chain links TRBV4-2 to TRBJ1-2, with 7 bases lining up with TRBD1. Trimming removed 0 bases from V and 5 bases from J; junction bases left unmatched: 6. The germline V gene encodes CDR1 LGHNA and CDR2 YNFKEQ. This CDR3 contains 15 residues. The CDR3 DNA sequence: TGTGCCAGCAGCCAAGATACAGGGGATGCTTATGGCTACACCTTC. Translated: CASSQDTGDAYGYTF.

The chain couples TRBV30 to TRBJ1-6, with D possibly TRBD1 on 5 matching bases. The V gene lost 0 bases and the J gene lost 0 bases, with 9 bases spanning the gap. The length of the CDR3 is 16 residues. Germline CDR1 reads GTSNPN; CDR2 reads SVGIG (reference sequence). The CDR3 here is CAWSVGGGSYNSPLHF. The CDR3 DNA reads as TGTGCCTGGAGTGTGGGGGGTGGCTCCTATAATTCACCCCTCCACTTT.

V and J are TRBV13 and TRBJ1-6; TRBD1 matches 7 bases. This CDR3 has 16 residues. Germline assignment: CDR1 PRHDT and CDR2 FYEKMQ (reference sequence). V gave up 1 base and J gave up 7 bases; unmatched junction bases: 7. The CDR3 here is CASSLVGTDLNSPLHF. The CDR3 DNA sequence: TGTGCCAGCAGCTTAGTCGGGACAGACTTAAATTCACCCCTCCACTTT.